A selection of T cell receptor beta chains follows, all from one sample in a study of T cell repertoires in cytomegalovirus infection. These TCRs are of unknown antigen specificity. MiXCR, applied by TCRdb to the reads, yields one record per CDR3 protein. This table has about 500,000 distinct CDR3 sequences, about 33% appearing once. The starting material was cultured PBMCs, obtained from culture after CMV antigen stimulation. These receptors were obtained from a human donor in good health (CMV status not recorded). Some clones in this sample may be carry-over from other donors' samples. Each CDR3 is given with its conserved first and last residue. D genes are given only for firm matches. Rows may omit the clone size; those that give it use once, few, many or a size class.

j_call d_call clone_size v_call cdr3_nt cdr3_aa
TRBJ2-7 TRBD1 NA TRBV7-6 TGTGCCAGCAGCGTCGACAGGGCCGAGGCCTACGAGCAGTACTTC CASSVDRAEAYEQYF
TRBJ2-5 NA many TRBV7-9 TGTGCCAGCAGCTTAGTAGGTCCGGGAGTCGAGACCCAGTACTTC CASSLVGPGVETQYF
TRBJ1-2 NA NA TRBV7-4 TGTGCCAGCAGCTTAGGTTTTAACAGGGTGGATGGCTACACCTTC CASSLGFNRVDGYTF
TRBJ1-2 NA few TRBV12-3/TRBV12-4 TGTGCCAGCAGTCCTAGGACAGCTGATAACTATGGCTACACCTTC CASSPRTADNYGYTF
TRBJ2-1 NA NA TRBV6-1 TGTGCCAGCAGTCACGGCCACGGTTTAAGCCACAATGAGCAGTTCTTC CASSHGHGLSHNEQFF
TRBJ2-1 NA few TRBV3-1 TGTGCCATCCTGGGTCCCTACAATGAGCAGTTCTTC CAILGPYNEQFF
TRBJ2-2 TRBD2 NA TRBV7-2 TGTGCCAGCAGCTTGGGACTAGCGGGAGGAAGGGGAGCCGGGGAGCTGTTTTTT CASSLGLAGGRGAGELFF
TRBJ2-1 NA few TRBV7-2 TGTGCCAGCAGCCTAAGCGGCCAATTCTACAATGAGCAGTTCTTC CASSLSGQFYNEQFF
TRBJ2-3 TRBD2 NA TRBV2 TGTGCCAGCAGTCCCCGGGAGGCAGATACGCAGTATTTT CASSPREADTQYF
TRBJ2-7 NA NA TRBV15 TGTGCCACCAGCAGAGATTACTACGAGCAGTACTTC CATSRDYYEQYF
TRBJ2-1 TRBD1 NA TRBV7-1 TGTGCCAGCAGCCGTGGGGACGGGACAGGGTTCGGGAATGAGCAGTTCTTC CASSRGDGTGFGNEQFF
TRBJ2-1 TRBD2 few TRBV7-9 TGTGCCAGCAGCTCTAGCGGGAGACCCCTTACCTACAATGAGCAGTTCTTC CASSSSGRPLTYNEQFF
TRBJ2-1 TRBD2 few TRBV6-2/TRBV6-3 TGTGCCAGCAGTTATTCGGGACTAGCCTACAATGAGCAGTTCTTC CASSYSGLAYNEQFF
TRBJ1-2 TRBD1 few TRBV7-6 TGTGCCAGCAACAACGTGGGTGGACAGGGGAATGGCTACACCTTC CASNNVGGQGNGYTF
TRBJ1-1 NA NA TRBV3-1 TGTGCCAGCAGCGATACAGGTAACACTGAAGCTTTCTTT CASSDTGNTEAFF
TRBJ1-2 NA once TRBV27 TGTGCCAGCAGTGAAATTGGGGCCCTTAACTATGGCTACACCTTC CASSEIGALNYGYTF
TRBJ2-5 NA NA TRBV5-4 TGTGCCAGCAGCTTGTCGGGGCGTGGGGAGACCCAGTACTTC CASSLSGRGETQYF
TRBJ2-5 TRBD1 many TRBV7-2 TGTGCCAGCAGCTTAGGGACAGGGAGACAAGAGACCCAGTACTTC CASSLGTGRQETQYF
TRBJ1-3 NA few TRBV29-1 TGCAGCGCAACAGGGCCGGGCTCTGGAAACACCATATATTTT CSATGPGSGNTIYF
TRBJ1-5 NA few TRBV7-9 TGTGCCAGCAGCTTACCCGGGGATCAGCCCCAGCATTTT CASSLPGDQPQHF
TRBJ2-5 NA NA TRBV6-6 TGTGCCAGCCAGCGGGTTCAAGAGACCCAGTACTTC CASQRVQETQYF
TRBJ2-3 NA few TRBV19 TGTGCCAGTAATGAATGGCGGGTGCAGGGTACGCAGTATTTT CASNEWRVQGTQYF
TRBJ2-1 NA NA TRBV7-2 TGTGCCAGCAGCTCTGCGGGAAGCTCCTACAATGAGCAGTTCTTC CASSSAGSSYNEQFF
TRBJ2-2 NA few TRBV5-1 TGCGCCAGCAGCTTGAGCCAGGGAGACACCGGGGAGCTGTTTTTT CASSLSQGDTGELFF
TRBJ1-1 NA NA TRBV28 TGTGCCAGCCGGGTGGAGGTGAACACTGAAGCTTTCTTT CASRVEVNTEAFF
TRBJ2-2 NA NA TRBV7-2 TGTGCCAGCAGCTCTGAAACTAGCAGGAAACGTGACACCGGGGAGCTGTTTTTT CASSSETSRKRDTGELFF
TRBJ2-5 NA many TRBV7-2 TGTGCCAGCGCATCTACGTTATGGGAACAAGAGACCCAGTACTTC CASASTLWEQETQYF
TRBJ2-2 NA NA TRBV6-6 TGTGCCAGCAGTTACTCCGGCAGGGGGAGGACCGGGGAGCTGTTTTTT CASSYSGRGRTGELFF
TRBJ1-5 TRBD1 many TRBV7-8 TGTGCCAGCAGCTCCTTGGGGACAGCCCATAGCAATCAGCCCCAGCATTTT CASSSLGTAHSNQPQHF
TRBJ1-2 TRBD1 once TRBV6-2/TRBV6-3 TGTGCCACCGGGACAGGGAGTCTTGGCTACACCTTC CATGTGSLGYTF
TRBJ2-7 TRBD1 few TRBV7-9 TGTGCCAGCAGCTTAATCGGACAGGGGGCCTACGAGCAGTACTTC CASSLIGQGAYEQYF
TRBJ1-5 TRBD1 NA TRBV27 TGTGCCAGCAGTGTCCGGGACAGGGCACAGCCCCAGCATTTT CASSVRDRAQPQHF